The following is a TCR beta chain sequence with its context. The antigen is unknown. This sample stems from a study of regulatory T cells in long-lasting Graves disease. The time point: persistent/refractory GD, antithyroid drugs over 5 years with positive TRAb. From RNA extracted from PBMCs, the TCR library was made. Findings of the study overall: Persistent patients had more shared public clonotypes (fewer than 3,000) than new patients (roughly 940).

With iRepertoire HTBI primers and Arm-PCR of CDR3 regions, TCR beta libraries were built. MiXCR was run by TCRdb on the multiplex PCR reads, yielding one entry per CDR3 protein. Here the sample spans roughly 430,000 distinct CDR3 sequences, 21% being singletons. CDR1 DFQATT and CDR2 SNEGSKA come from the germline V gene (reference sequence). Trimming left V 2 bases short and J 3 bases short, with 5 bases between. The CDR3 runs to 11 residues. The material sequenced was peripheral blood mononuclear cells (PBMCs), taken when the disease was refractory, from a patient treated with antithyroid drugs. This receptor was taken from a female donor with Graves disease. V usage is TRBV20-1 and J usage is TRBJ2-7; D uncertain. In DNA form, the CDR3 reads TGCAGTGCTAGATACAACTACGAGCAGTACTTC. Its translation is CSARYNYEQYF.